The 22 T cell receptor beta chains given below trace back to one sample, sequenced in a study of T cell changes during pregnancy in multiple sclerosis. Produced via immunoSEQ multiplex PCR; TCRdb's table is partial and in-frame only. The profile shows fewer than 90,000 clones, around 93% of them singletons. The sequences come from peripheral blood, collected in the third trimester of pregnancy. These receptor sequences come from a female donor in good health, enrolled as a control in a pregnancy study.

CDR3 DNA sequence: TGTGCCAGCAGTTCCCAGGGGGGCGGATACAATGAGCAGTTCTTC. Translating gives CASSSQGGGYNEQFF. V is TRBV6-4 and J is TRBJ2-1, with a possible D match to TRBD1 (7 bases). The CDR3 is made up of 15 amino acids. CDR1 and CDR2 from the germline V gene are MRHNA and SNTAGT. V was trimmed by 5 bases and J by 4 bases, leaving 15 bases between them.

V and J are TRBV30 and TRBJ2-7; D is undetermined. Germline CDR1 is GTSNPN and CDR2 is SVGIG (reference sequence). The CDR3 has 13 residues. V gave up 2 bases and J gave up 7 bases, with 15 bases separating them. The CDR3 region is CAWSSRRPKEQYF. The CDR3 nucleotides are TGTGCCTGGAGTAGCCGGAGACCAAAGGAGCAGTACTTC.

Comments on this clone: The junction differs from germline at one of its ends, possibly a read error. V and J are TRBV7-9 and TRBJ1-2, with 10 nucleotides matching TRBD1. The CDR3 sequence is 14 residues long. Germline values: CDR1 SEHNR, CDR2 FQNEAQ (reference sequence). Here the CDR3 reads CASSLAGTGEGYTF. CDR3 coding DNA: TGTGCCAGCAGCCTAGCCGGGACAGGGGAGGGCTACACCTTC.

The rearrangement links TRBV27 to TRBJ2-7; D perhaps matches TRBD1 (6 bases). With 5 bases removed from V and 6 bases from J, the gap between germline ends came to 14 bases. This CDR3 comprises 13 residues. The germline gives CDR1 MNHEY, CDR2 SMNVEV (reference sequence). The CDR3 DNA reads TGTGCCAGCAGTGATCGAACAGGGTTCGAGCAGTACTTC. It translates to CASSDRTGFEQYF.

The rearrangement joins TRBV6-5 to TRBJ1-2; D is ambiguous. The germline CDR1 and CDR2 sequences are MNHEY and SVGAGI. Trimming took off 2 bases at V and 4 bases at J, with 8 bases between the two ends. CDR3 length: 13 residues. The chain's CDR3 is CASSYRGGYGYTF. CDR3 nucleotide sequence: TGTGCCAGCAGTTACCGGGGTGGCTATGGCTACACCTTC.

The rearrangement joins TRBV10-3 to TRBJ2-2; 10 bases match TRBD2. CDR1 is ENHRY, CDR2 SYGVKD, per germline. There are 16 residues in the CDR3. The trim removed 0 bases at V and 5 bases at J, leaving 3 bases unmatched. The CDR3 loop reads CAISESPAGGTGELFF. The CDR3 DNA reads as TGTGCCATCAGTGAGTCCCCAGCGGGAGGGACCGGGGAGCTGTTTTTT.

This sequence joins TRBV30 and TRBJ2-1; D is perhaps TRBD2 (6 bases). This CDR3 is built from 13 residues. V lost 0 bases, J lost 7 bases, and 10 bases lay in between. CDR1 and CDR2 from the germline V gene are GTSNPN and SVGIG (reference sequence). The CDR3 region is CAWSVDAGNEQFF. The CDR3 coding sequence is TGTGCCTGGAGTGTAGACGCGGGGAATGAGCAGTTCTTC.

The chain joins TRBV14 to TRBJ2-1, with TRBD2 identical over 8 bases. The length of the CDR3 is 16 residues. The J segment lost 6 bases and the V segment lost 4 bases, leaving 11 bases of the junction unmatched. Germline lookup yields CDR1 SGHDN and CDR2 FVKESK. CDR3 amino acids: CASSPFRREVGNEQFF. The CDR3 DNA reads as TGTGCCAGCAGCCCTTTCCGGCGGGAGGTTGGCAATGAGCAGTTCTTC. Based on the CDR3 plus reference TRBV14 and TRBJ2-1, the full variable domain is EAGVTQFPSHSVIEKGQTVTLRCDPISGHDNLYWYRRVMGKEIKFLLHFVKESKQDESGMPNNRFLAERTGGTYSTLKVQPAELEDSGVYFCASSPFRREVGNEQFFGPGTRLTVL.

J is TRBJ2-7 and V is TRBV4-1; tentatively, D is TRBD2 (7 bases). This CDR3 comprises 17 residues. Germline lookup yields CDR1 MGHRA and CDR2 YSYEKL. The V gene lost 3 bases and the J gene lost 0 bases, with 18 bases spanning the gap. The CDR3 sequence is CASSHGGGDASSYEQYF. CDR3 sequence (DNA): TGCGCCAGCAGCCATGGCGGGGGCGACGCCAGCTCCTACGAGCAGTACTTC.

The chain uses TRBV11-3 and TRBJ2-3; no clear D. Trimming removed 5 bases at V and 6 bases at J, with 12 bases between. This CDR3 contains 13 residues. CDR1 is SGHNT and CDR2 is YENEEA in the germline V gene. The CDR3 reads CASSLSRLDTQYF. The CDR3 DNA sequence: TGTGCCAGCAGCCTAAGTCGGTTGGATACGCAGTATTTT.

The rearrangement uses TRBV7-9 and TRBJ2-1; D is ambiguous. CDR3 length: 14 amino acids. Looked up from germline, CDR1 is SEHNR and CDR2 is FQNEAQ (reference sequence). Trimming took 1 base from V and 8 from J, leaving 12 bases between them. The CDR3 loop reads CASSLDRRGYEQFF. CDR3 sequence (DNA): TGTGCCAGCAGCTTAGATCGCAGAGGCTATGAGCAGTTCTTC.

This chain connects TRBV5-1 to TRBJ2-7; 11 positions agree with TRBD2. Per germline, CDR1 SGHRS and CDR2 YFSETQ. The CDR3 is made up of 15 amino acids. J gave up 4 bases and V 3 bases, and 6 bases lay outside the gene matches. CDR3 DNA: TGCGCCAGCAGCTCCCTTGGGACTAGCGGATACGAGCAGTACTTC. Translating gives CASSSLGTSGYEQYF.

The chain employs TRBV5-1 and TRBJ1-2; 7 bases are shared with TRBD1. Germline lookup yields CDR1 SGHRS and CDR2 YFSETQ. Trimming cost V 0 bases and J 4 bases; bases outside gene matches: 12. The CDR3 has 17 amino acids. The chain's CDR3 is CASSLGRSGDRAYGYTF. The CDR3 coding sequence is TGCGCCAGCAGCTTGGGTAGATCGGGGGACAGAGCCTATGGCTACACCTTC.

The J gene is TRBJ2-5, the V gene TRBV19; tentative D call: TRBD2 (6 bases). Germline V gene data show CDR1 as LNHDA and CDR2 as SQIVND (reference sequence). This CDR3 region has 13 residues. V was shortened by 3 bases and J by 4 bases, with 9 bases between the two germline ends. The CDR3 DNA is TGTGCCAGTAGTATGAGGAGGGTAGAGACCCAGTACTTC. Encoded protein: CASSMRRVETQYF.

The CDR3 nucleotides are TGTGCCAGCAGCGATCACAAGGGCGGGGAGACCCAGTACTTC. It codes for CASSDHKGGETQYF. The chain recombines TRBV9 with TRBJ2-5, with a tentative D call TRBD2 (5 bases). The CDR3 spans 14 residues. V was cut by 3 bases and J by 5 bases, with 14 bases left in between. Germline V CDR1 and CDR2: SGDLS, YYNGEE. Full variable domain (outside the CDR3, taken from reference TRBV9 and TRBJ2-5): DSGVTQTPKHLITATGQRVTLRCSPRSGDLSVYWYQQSLDQGLQFLIQYYNGEERAKGNILERFSAQQFPDLHSELNLSSLELGDSALYFCASSDHKGGETQYFGPGTRLLVL.

CDR3 sequence (DNA): TGTGCCAGCAGCACCCGGTCAACTTATGGCTACACCTTC. The encoded protein is CASSTRSTYGYTF. The chain has TRBV27 and TRBJ1-2; D not certain. The CDR3 consists of 13 residues. V lost 6 bases, J lost 5 bases, and 13 bases lay in between. Germline V gene lookup returns CDR1 MNHEY and CDR2 SMNVEV (reference sequence).

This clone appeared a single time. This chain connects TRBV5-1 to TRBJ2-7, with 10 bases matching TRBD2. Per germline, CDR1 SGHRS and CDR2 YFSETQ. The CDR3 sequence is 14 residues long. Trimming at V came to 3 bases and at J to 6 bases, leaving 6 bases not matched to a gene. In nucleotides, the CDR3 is TGCGCCAGCAGCTCTAGCGGGGGCAGGGCCGAGCAGTACTTC. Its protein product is CASSSSGGRAEQYF.

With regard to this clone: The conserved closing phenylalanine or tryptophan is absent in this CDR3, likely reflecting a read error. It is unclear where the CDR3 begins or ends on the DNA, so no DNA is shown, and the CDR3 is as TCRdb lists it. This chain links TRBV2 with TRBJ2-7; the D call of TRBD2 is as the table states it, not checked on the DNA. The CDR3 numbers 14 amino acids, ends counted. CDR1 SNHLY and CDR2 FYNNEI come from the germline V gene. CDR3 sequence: CASSAGPGLAGIRI.

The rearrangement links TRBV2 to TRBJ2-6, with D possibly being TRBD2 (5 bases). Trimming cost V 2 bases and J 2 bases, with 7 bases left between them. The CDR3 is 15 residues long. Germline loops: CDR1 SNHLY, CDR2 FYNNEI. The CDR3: CASSEFGTGANVLTF. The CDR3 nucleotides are TGTGCCAGCAGTGAATTCGGGACTGGGGCCAACGTCCTGACTTTC.

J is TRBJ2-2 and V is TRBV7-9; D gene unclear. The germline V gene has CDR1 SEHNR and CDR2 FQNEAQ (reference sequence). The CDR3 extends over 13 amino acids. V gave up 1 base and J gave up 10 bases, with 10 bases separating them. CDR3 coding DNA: TGTGCCAGCAGCTTAGGCCTCGCGGTGGAGCTGTTTTTT. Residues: CASSLGLAVELFF.

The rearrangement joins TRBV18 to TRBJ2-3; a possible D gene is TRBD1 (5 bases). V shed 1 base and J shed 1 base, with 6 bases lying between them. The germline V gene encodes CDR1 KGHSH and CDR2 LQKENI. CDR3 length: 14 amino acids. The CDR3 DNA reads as TGTGCCAGCTCACCACGCAGGGGCACAGATACGCAGTATTTT. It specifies CASSPRRGTDTQYF. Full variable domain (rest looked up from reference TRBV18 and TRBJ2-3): NAGVMQNPRHLVRRRGQEARLRCSPMKGHSHVYWYRQLPEEGLKFMVYLQKENIIDESGMPKERFSAEFPKEGPSILRIQQVVRGDSAAYFCASSPRRGTDTQYFGPGTRLTVL.

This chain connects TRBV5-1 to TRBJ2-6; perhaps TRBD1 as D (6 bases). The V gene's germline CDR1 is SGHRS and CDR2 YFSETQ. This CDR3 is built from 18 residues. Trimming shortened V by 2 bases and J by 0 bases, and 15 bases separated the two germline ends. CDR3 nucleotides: TGCGCCAGCAGCTTAAAACCGGGACAAACCTCTGGGGCCAACGTCCTGACTTTC. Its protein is CASSLKPGQTSGANVLTF.